A selection of T cell receptor beta chains follows, all from one sample in a study of blood T cell repertoires in COVID-19. The protocol was immunoSEQ multiplex PCR, while the TCRdb copy is restricted to in-frame clones and leaves out a portion. Seen here are tens of thousands of clones, around 90% observed once, and the top ten hold roughly 5.4%. Sequenced input: peripheral blood. All receptors come from a man between 60 and 75 years old with active COVID-19. The CDR3 runs from the conserved cysteine through the conserved F or W. The D gene is left open where the match is weak. Only some rows state a clone size, as once, few, many or a class for expanded clones.

d_gene,v_gene,abundance,j_gene,CDR3aa,CDR3nt
TRBD2,TRBV28,once,TRBJ2-5,CASSTPLAAGETQYF,TGTGCCAGCAGTACGCCCCTAGCGGCCGGGGAGACCCAGTACTTC
NA,TRBV6-5,few,TRBJ2-2,CARGTGNTGELFF,TGTGCCAGGGGAACAGGGAACACCGGGGAGCTGTTTTTT
TRBD2,TRBV4-2,NA,TRBJ2-5,CASSQPSGGGQETQYF,TGTGCCAGCAGCCAACCTAGCGGGGGGGGCCAAGAGACCCAGTACTTC
NA,TRBV28,NA,TRBJ1-1,CASSPGTTNTEAFF,TGTGCCAGCAGCCCCGGGACAACGAACACTGAAGCTTTCTTT
TRBD2,TRBV3-1/TRBV3-2,NA,TRBJ2-7,CASSQVLAGGGSYEQYF,TGTGCCAGCAGCCAAGTACTAGCGGGGGGAGGGTCCTACGAGCAGTACTTC
NA,TRBV6-2/TRBV6-3,NA,TRBJ2-6,CASSYPTHSSGANVLTF,TGTGCCAGCAGTTACCCTACTCATAGCTCTGGGGCCAACGTCCTGACTTTC
TRBD2,TRBV2,once,TRBJ2-3,CASSEGSGVSDTQYF,TGTGCCAGCAGTGAAGGTAGCGGGGTTTCAGATACGCAGTATTTT
NA,TRBV9,NA,TRBJ2-1,CASSASGQISYNEQFF,TGTGCCAGCAGCGCGTCAGGACAGATCTCTTACAATGAGCAGTTCTTC
NA,TRBV18,NA,TRBJ1-3,CASSPQGGGNTIYF,TGTGCCAGCTCACCGCAGGGAGGCGGAAACACCATATATTTT
TRBD1,TRBV11-2,NA,TRBJ1-2,CASSRGQVYYGYTF,TGTGCCAGCAGCCGAGGACAGGTCTACTATGGCTACACCTTC
TRBD1,TRBV3-1/TRBV3-2,NA,TRBJ1-3,CASSQQGASLGNTIYF,TGTGCCAGCAGCCAACAGGGGGCCTCCCTCGGAAACACCATATATTTT
TRBD1,TRBV3-1/TRBV3-2,NA,TRBJ2-5,CASSQGTGFGETQYF,TGTGCCAGCAGCCAAGGGACAGGGTTCGGAGAGACCCAGTACTTC
NA,TRBV6-5,NA,TRBJ2-3,CASSYGGAGDTQYF,TGTGCCAGCAGTTACGGGGGGGCAGGAGATACGCAGTATTTT
TRBD1,TRBV18,NA,TRBJ1-6,CASSYRDRGNSPLHF,TGTGCCAGCTCATACCGGGACAGGGGTAATTCACCCCTCCACTTT
TRBD2,TRBV18,NA,TRBJ2-5,CASSPRLAEETQYF,TGTGCCAGCTCACCAAGACTAGCGGAAGAGACCCAGTACTTC
TRBD2,TRBV28,NA,TRBJ2-3,CASIRLAGVTDTQYF,TGTGCCAGCATCCGACTAGCGGGGGTCACAGATACGCAGTATTTT
NA,TRBV30,NA,TRBJ2-7,CACRTLRVGYEQYF,TGTGCCTGCCGGACGCTGCGGGTGGGGTACGAGCAGTACTTC
TRBD1,TRBV5-1,NA,TRBJ1-4,CASSPGTEDEKLFF,TGCGCCAGCAGCCCTGGGACAGAGGATGAAAAACTGTTTTTT
TRBD1,TRBV6-5,once,TRBJ2-7,CASKTGEAFYEQYF,TGTGCCAGCAAGACAGGGGAAGCGTTCTACGAGCAGTACTTC
TRBD2,TRBV5-1,NA,TRBJ2-1,CASSSGLAGDYNEQFF,TGCGCCAGCAGCTCCGGACTAGCGGGGGACTACAATGAGCAGTTCTTC
TRBD1,TRBV25-1,NA,TRBJ1-6,CASREPGQGNSPLHF,TGTGCCAGCAGGGAACCGGGACAGGGAAATTCACCCCTCCACTTT
TRBD1,TRBV27,NA,TRBJ2-1,CASRVNRGSSYNEQFF,TGTGCCAGCAGGGTCAACAGGGGGAGCTCCTACAATGAGCAGTTCTTC
NA,TRBV6-5,NA,TRBJ1-4,CASSSTGWKNEKLFF,TGTGCCAGCAGCAGCACGGGATGGAAGAATGAAAAACTGTTTTTT
NA,TRBV4-1,NA,TRBJ1-6,CASRALTTENNSPLHF,TGCGCCAGCAGAGCATTGACGACAGAAAATAATTCACCCCTCCACTTT
NA,TRBV5-1,NA,TRBJ2-5,CASSFTRDLETQYF,TGCGCCAGCAGCTTTACCCGGGACTTGGAGACCCAGTACTTC
TRBD1,TRBV25-1,NA,TRBJ1-2,CASSESGQGLGGYTF,TGTGCCAGCAGTGAATCGGGACAGGGGTTGGGGGGCTACACCTTC
TRBD2,TRBV6-4,NA,TRBJ2-5,CASSERGGQETQYF,TGTGCCAGCAGTGAGCGGGGGGGCCAAGAGACCCAGTACTTC
NA,TRBV5-5,once,TRBJ1-1,CASSRQPNTEAFF,TGTGCCAGCAGCCGACAGCCGAACACTGAAGCTTTCTTT
TRBD1,TRBV5-5,NA,TRBJ2-3,CASSPRQGDTQYF,TGTGCCAGCAGCCCCCGACAGGGAGATACGCAGTATTTT
TRBD1,TRBV11-2,once,TRBJ1-5,CASSAADRDQPQHF,TGTGCCAGCAGCGCTGCGGACAGGGACCAGCCCCAGCATTTT
TRBD2,TRBV24-1,NA,TRBJ2-3,CATSVLAGSTDTQYF,TGTGCCACCAGTGTTCTAGCGGGGAGCACAGATACGCAGTATTTT
TRBD1,TRBV27,NA,TRBJ1-6,CASSRDRENSPLHF,TGTGCCAGCAGCCGGGACAGGGAAAATTCACCCCTCCACTTT
NA,TRBV5-4,NA,TRBJ2-5,CASSPFEGTQYF,TGTGCCAGCAGTCCCTTCGAGGGGACCCAGTACTTC
NA,TRBV29-1,NA,TRBJ1-2,CSVTVTNYGYTF,TGCAGCGTTACTGTAACTAACTATGGCTACACCTTC
TRBD2,TRBV10-2,NA,TRBJ2-1,CASRLAGVINEQFF,TGCGCCAGCAGACTAGCGGGGGTGATCAATGAGCAGTTCTTC
NA,TRBV5-5,NA,TRBJ2-3,CASSTRQQRTDTQYF,TGTGCCAGCAGCACCCGACAGCAACGCACAGATACGCAGTATTTT
NA,TRBV12-5,NA,TRBJ1-1,CARRLRPDEGNTEAFF,TGTGCTAGACGTTTACGACCCGACGAGGGGAACACTGAAGCTTTCTTT
TRBD1,TRBV10-3,once,TRBJ2-2,CAIQAGEQGSTGELFF,TGTGCCATTCAGGCCGGGGAACAGGGGAGCACCGGGGAGCTGTTTTTT
NA,TRBV10-3,few,TRBJ1-2,CAISESEQGDGYTF,TGTGCCATCAGTGAGTCGGAACAGGGTGATGGCTACACCTTC
NA,TRBV28,NA,TRBJ1-4,CASSPRDGVTNEKLFF,TGTGCCAGCAGTCCGCGGGACGGCGTAACTAATGAAAAACTGTTTTTT
NA,TRBV24-1,NA,TRBJ2-1,CATSDPGQNEQFF,TGTGCCACCAGTGACCCCGGACAAAATGAGCAGTTCTTC